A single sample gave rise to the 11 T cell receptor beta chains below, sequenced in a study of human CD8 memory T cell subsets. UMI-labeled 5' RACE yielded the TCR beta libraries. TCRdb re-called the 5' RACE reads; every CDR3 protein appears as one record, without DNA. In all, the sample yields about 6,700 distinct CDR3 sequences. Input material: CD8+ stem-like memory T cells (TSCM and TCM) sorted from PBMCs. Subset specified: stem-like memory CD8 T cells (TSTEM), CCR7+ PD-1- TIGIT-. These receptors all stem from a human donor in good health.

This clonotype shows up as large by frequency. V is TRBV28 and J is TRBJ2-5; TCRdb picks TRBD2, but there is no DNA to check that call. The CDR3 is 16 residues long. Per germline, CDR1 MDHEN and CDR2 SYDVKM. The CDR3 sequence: CASSPAGLAGKETQYF.

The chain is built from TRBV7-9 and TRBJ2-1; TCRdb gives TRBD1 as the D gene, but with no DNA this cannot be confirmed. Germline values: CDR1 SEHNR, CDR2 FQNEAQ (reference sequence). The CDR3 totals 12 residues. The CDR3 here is CAITDTYNEQFF.

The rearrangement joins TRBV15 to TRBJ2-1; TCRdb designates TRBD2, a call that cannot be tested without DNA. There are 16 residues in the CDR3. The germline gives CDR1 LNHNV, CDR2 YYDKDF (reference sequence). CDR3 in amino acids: CATSGEVPSSYNEQFF. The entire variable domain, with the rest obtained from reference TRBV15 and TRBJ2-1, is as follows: DAMVIQNPRYQVTQFGKPVTLSCSQTLNHNVMYWYQQKSSQAPKLLFHYYDKDFNNEADTPDNFQSRRPNTSFCFLDIRSPGLGDTAMYLCATSGEVPSSYNEQFFGPGTRLTVL.

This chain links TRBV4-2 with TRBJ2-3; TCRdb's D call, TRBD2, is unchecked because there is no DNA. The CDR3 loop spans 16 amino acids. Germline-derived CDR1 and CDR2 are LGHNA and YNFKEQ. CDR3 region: CASSQDMASGADTQYF.

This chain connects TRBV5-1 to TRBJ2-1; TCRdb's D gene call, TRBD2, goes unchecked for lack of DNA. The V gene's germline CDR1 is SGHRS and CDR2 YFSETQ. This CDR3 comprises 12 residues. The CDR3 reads CASSLSDNEQFF.

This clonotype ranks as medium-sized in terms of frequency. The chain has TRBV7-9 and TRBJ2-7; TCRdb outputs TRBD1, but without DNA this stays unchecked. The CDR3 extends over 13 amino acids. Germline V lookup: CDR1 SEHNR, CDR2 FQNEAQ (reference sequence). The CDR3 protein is CASSPGVSYEQYF.

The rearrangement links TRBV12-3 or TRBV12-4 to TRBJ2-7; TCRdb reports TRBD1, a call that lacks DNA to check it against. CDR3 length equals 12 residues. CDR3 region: CASSLTREEQYF.

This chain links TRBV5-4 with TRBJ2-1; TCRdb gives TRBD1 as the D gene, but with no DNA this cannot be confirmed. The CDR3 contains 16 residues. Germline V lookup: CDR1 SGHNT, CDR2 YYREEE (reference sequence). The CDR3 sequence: CASSPPDRTFYNEQFF.

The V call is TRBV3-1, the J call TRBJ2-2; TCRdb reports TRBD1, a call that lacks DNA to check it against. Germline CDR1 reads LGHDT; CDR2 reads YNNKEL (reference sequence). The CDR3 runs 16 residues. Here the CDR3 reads CASSHPGPFWNGELFF.

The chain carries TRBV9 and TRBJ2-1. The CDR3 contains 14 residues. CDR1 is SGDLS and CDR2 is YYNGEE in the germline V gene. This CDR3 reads CASSGTTKGNEQFF.

The CDR3 is CASSYFGGTGANVLTF. The V gene is TRBV6-5, the J gene TRBJ2-6. The CDR3 runs 16 residues. CDR1 is MNHEY, CDR2 SVGAGI, per germline.